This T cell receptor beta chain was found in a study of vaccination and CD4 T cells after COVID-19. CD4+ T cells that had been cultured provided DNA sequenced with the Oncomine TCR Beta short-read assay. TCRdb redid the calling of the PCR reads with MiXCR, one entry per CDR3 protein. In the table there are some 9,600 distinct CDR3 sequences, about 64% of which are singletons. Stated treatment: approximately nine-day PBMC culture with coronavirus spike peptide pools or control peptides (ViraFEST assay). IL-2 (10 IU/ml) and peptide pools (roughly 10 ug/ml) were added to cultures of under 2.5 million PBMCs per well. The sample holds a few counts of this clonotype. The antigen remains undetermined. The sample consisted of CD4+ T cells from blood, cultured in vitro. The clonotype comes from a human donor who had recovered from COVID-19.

The DNA of the CDR3 is TGTGCCATCAGTGAGAAAGGCACAGATACGCAGTATTTT. Its protein is CAISEKGTDTQYF. The chain couples TRBV10-3 to TRBJ2-3; D not certain. V lost 2 bases and J lost 1, with 4 bases in between. Per germline, CDR1 ENHRY and CDR2 SYGVKD. This CDR3 has 13 residues.